This TCR beta chain was found in a study of T cell responses to AZD1222 COVID-19 vaccine. On the study more broadly: Second-dose intervals near 4 or 12 weeks were combined. General study results and limits: Regions 160-218 and 743-854 held dominance among vaccine-associated CD4 TCRs, which spanned spike. Following two doses of AZD1222, Spike-specific TCR breadth and depth rose.

V lost 4 bases, J lost 7 bases, and 13 bases stayed unmatched. This CDR3 is built from 17 residues. Germline V gene sequence: CDR1 SGDLS, CDR2 YYNGEE. Clones were sequenced by immunoSEQ multiplex PCR, and TCRdb holds only the in-frame ones, with some missing. The table lists fewer than 120,000 clones, around 81% of them singletons, with 3.5% to 5% in the top ten. Comments on this clone: Antigen: not known.

This TCR was recovered from an adult in good health. The chain links TRBV9 to TRBJ2-2, with 10 bases identical to TRBD2. Sequencing was performed on peripheral blood, taken on day 0 of AZD1222 vaccination. The chain's CDR3 is CASSQDQRGGPGGELFF. The CDR3 nucleotides are TGTGCCAGCAGCCAGGACCAGCGGGGGGGCCCCGGCGGGGAGCTGTTTTTT. Drawing the rest from reference TRBV9 and TRBJ2-2, the complete variable domain is DSGVTQTPKHLITATGQRVTLRCSPRSGDLSVYWYQQSLDQGLQFLIQYYNGEERAKGNILERFSAQQFPDLHSELNLSSLELGDSALYFCASSQDQRGGPGGELFFGEGSRLTVL.